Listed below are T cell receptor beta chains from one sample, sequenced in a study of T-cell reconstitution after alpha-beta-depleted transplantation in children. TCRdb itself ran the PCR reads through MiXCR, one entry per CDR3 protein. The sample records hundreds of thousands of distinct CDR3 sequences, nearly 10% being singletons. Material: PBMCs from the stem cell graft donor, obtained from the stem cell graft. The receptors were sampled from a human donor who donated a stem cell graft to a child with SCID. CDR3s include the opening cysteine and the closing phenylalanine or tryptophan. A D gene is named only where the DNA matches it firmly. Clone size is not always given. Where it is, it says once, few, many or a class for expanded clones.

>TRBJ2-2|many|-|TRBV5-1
CASRQAANTGELFF
TGCGCCAGCAGGCAGGCAGCGAACACCGGGGAGCTGTTTTTT
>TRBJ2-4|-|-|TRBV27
CASSEAGVAKNIQYF
TGTGCCAGCAGCGAGGCCGGGGTAGCCAAAAACATTCAGTACTTC
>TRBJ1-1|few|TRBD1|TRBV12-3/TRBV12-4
CASSPPTGKLTEAFF
TGTGCCAGCAGTCCCCCGACAGGGAAACTCACTGAAGCTTTCTTT
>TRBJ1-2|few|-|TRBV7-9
CASSLVQGHPVYGYTF
TGTGCCAGCAGCTTAGTACAGGGACATCCCGTCTATGGCTACACCTTC
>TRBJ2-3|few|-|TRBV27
CASSSRDSTDTQYF
TGTGCCAGCAGTTCCAGGGACAGCACAGATACGCAGTATTTT
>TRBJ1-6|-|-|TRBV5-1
CASSLPAGEDSPLHF
TGCGCCAGCAGCTTGCCCGCAGGGGAAGATTCACCCCTCCACTTT
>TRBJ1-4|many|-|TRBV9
CASSDKGGANEKLFF
TGTGCCAGCAGCGACAAGGGGGGCGCAAATGAAAAACTGTTTTTT
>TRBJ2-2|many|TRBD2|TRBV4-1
CASSQVLAGGANTGELFF
TGCGCCAGCAGCCAGGTACTAGCGGGAGGCGCGAACACCGGGGAGCTGTTTTTT
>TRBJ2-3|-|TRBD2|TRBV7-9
CASGFVAGGNTQYF
TGTGCCAGCGGGTTCGTAGCGGGGGGAAATACGCAGTATTTT
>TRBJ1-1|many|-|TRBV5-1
CASSLWSDYTEAFF
TGCGCCAGCAGCTTGTGGTCCGACTACACTGAAGCTTTCTTT
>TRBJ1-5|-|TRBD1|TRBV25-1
CASASTGDNQPQHF
TGTGCCAGCGCAAGTACAGGGGATAATCAGCCCCAGCATTTT
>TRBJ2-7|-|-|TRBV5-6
CASRTQGVSYEQYF
TGTGCCAGCAGGACGCAGGGAGTCTCCTACGAGCAGTACTTC
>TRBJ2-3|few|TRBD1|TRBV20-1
CSAQDRVSPDTQYF
TGCAGTGCCCAGGACAGGGTGTCTCCAGATACGCAGTATTTT
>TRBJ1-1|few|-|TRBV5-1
CASSPVVEGVEAFF
TGCGCCAGCAGCCCCGTCGTGGAGGGAGTTGAAGCTTTCTTT
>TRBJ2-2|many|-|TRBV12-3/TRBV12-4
CASRPTGMNTGELFF
TGTGCCAGCAGACCAACAGGGATGAACACCGGGGAGCTGTTTTTT
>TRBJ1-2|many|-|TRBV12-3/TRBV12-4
CASSLDRNYGYTF
TGTGCCAGCAGCTTAGACAGGAACTATGGCTACACCTTC
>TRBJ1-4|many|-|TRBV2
CASTNSGTNEKLFF
TGTGCCAGCACCAACAGCGGGACTAATGAAAAACTGTTTTTT
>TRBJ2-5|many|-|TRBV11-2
CASSLSSPQETQYF
TGTGCCAGCAGCTTATCCAGCCCCCAAGAGACCCAGTACTTC
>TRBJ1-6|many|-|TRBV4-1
CASSPTVSQGNLPLHF
TGCGCCAGCAGCCCGACAGTTTCTCAGGGGAATTTACCCCTCCACTTT
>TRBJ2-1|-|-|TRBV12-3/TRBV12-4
CASSVLGPYNEQFF
TGTGCCAGCTCCGTTTTGGGACCCTACAATGAGCAGTTCTTC
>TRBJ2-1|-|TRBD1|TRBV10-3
CAISRQGTDEQFF
TGTGCCATCAGTAGACAGGGGACGGATGAGCAGTTCTTC
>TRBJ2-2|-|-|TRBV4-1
CASSQGVEAAGELFF
TGCGCCAGCAGCCAAGGGGTGGAGGCCGCCGGGGAGCTGTTTTTT
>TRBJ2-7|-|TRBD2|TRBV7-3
CASSLLAGGLGEQYF
TGTGCCAGCAGCCTCCTAGCGGGGGGATTAGGCGAGCAGTACTTC
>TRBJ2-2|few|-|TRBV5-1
CASRLVERTGELFF
TGCGCCAGCCGGCTAGTCGAGAGGACCGGGGAGCTGTTTTTT
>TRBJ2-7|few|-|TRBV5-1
CASSPGRDGEQYF
TGCGCCAGCAGCCCGGGGAGAGATGGGGAGCAGTACTTC
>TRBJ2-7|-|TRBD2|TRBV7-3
CASSLTGTSGREQYF
TGTGCCAGCAGCTTAACCGGGACTAGCGGACGTGAGCAGTACTTC
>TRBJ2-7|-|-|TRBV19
CASSIDRTHYEQYF
TGTGCCAGTAGTATTGACAGGACCCACTACGAGCAGTACTTC
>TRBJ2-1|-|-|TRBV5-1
CASSLVAHGVEQFF
TGCGCCAGCAGCTTGGTGGCGCACGGGGTTGAGCAGTTCTTC
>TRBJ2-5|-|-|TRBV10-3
CAISDRQMYQETQYF
TGTGCCATCAGTGACCGACAGATGTACCAAGAGACCCAGTACTTC
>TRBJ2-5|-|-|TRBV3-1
CASSRTSWETQYF
TGTGCCAGCAGCCGAACTAGCTGGGAGACCCAGTACTTC
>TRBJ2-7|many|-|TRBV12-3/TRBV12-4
CASSLYGGATSYLYEQYF
TGTGCCAGCAGTTTATACGGGGGAGCGACAAGCTATCTCTACGAGCAGTACTTC
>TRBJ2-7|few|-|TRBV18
CASSPPTGGEQYF
TGTGCCAGCTCACCACCGACAGGTGGGGAGCAGTACTTC
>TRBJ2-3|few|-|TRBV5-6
CASSLPGFTDTQYF
TGTGCCAGCAGCCTTCCAGGGTTCACAGATACGCAGTATTTT
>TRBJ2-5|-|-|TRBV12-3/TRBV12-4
CASSSDDTQYF
TGTGCCAGCAGTTCCGATGACACCCAGTACTTC
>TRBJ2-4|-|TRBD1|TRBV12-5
CASGPDLDRGVAKNIQYF
TGTGCTAGTGGTCCAGACCTCGACAGGGGGGTAGCCAAAAACATTCAGTACTTC
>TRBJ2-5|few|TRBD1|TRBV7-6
CASSSRRQGTETQYF
TGTGCCAGCAGCTCAAGGCGACAGGGGACAGAGACCCAGTACTTC
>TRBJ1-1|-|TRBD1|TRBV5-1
CASSLQGQGAEAFF
TGCGCCAGCAGCTTACAGGGGCAGGGGGCTGAAGCTTTCTTT
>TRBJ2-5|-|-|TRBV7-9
CASSSGPTTGETQYF
TGTGCCAGCAGTTCCGGGCCCACCACCGGGGAGACCCAGTACTTC
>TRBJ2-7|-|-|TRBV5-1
CASSLDGTSYEQYF
TGCGCCAGCAGCTTGGACGGGACCAGCTACGAGCAGTACTTC
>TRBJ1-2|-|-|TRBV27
CASSFRERSGYTF
TGTGCCAGCAGTTTCAGGGAGAGGTCCGGCTACACCTTC
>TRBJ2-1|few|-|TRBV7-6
CASSSRGSMEQFF
TGTGCCAGCAGCTCCCGAGGGTCAATGGAGCAGTTCTTC
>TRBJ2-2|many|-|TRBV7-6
CASSLGAQMYTGELFF
TGTGCCAGCAGCTTAGGAGCTCAAATGTACACCGGGGAGCTGTTTTTT
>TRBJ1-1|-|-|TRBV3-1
CASSQGQALGGSEAFF
TGTGCCAGCAGCCAAGGCCAGGCCTTAGGGGGGTCTGAAGCTTTCTTT
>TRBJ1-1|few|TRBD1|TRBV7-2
CASSFTGGNTEAFF
TGTGCCAGCAGCTTCACAGGGGGGAACACTGAAGCTTTCTTT
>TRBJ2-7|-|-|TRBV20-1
CSAVGTFPYEQYF
TGCAGTGCTGTAGGGACATTTCCCTACGAGCAGTACTTC
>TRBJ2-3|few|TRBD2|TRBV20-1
CSAGLAAGAQYF
TGCAGTGCCGGACTAGCGGCTGGTGCGCAGTATTTT
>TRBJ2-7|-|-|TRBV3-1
CASSQDRGGTVSSYEQYF
TGTGCCAGCAGCCAAGATCGCGGGGGGACAGTTAGCTCCTACGAGCAGTACTTC
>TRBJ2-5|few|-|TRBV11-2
CASSLELAEETQYF
TGTGCCAGCAGCTTAGAACTAGCCGAGGAGACCCAGTACTTC
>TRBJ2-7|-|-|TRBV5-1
CASSLESPNYEQYF
TGCGCCAGCAGCTTGGAGTCACCTAACTACGAGCAGTACTTC
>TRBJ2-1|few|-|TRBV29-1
CSVGWLGEQFF
TGCAGCGTTGGGTGGCTCGGTGAGCAGTTCTTC
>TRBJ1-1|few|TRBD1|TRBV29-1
CSVVGGMAGTEAFF
TGCAGCGTTGTAGGGGGCATGGCTGGCACTGAAGCTTTCTTT
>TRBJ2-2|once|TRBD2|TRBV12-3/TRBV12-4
CASTRTSVGRGGELFF
TGTGCCAGCACCAGGACTAGCGTGGGCCGGGGCGGGGAGCTGTTTTTT
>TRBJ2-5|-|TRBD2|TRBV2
CASSVSGVQETQYF
TGTGCCAGCAGCGTTAGCGGGGTCCAAGAGACCCAGTACTTC
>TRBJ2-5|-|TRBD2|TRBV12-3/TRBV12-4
CASTWTSGGWETQYF
TGTGCCAGCACCTGGACTAGCGGGGGATGGGAGACCCAGTACTTC